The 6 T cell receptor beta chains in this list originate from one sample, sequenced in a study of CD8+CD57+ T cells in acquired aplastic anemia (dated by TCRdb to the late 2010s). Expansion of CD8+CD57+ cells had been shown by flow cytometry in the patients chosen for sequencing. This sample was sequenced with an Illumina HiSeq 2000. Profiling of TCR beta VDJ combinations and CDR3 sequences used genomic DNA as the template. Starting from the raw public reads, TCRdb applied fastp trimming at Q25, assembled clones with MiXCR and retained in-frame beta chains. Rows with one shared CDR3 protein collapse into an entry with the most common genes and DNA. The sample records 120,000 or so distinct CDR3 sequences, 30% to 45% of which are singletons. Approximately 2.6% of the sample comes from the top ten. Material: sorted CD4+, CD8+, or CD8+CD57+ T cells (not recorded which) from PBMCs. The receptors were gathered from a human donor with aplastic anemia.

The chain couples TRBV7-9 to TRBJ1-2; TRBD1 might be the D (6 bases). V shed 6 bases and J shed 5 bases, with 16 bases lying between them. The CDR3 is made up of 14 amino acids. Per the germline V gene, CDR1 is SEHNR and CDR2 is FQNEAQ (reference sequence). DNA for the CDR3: TGTGCCAGCAGGCAAGGGGGGGCAGTATATGGCTACACCTTC. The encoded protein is CASRQGGAVYGYTF.

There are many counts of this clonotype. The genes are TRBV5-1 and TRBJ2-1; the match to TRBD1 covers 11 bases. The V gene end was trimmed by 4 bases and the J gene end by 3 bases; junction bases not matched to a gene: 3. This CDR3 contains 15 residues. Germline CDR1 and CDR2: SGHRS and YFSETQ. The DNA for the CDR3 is TGCGCCAGCAGCGGGACAGGGGGTGACTACAATGAGCAGTTCTTC. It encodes CASSGTGGDYNEQFF.

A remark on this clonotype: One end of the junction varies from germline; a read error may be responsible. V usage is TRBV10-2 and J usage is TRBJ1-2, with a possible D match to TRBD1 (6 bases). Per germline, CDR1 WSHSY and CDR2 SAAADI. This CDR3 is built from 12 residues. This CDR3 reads CAISKPGDGYTF. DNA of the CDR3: TGCGCCATCAGTAAGCCAGGGGATGGCTACACCTTC.

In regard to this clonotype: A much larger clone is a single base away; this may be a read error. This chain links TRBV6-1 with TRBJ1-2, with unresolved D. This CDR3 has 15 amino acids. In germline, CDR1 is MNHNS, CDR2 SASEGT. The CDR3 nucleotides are TGTACCAGCAGTGAAGGGATGAGGTCTAACTATGGCTACACCTTC. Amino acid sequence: CTSSEGMRSNYGYTF.

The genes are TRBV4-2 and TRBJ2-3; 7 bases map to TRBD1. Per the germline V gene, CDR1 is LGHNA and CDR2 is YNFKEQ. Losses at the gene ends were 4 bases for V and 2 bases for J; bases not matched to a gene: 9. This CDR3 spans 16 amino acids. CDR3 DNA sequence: TGTGCCAGCAGCCCTCACCGGGACAGCTCCACAGATACGCAGTATTTT. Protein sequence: CASSPHRDSSTDTQYF.

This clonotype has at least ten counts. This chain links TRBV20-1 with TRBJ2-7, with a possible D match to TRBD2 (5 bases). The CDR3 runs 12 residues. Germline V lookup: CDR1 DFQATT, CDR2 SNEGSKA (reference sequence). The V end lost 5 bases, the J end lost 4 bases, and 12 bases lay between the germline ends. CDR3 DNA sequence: TGCAGTGCTGGACTCAACACTTACGAGCAGTACGTC. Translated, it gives CSAGLNTYEQYV.